The clone carrying this TCR beta chain appeared a few times. What it binds is not known. The data were taken from a study of T cell repertoires in cytomegalovirus infection. Trimming removed 2 bases at V and 0 bases at J, with 11 bases between. Germline values: CDR1 MGHDK, CDR2 SYGVNS. This CDR3 comprises 16 residues. TCRdb analysed the reads with MiXCR anew, one entry per CDR3 protein. In the table there are about 130,000 distinct CDR3 sequences, approximately 30% of which are singletons. The sequences come from CD8+ T cells from cultured PBMCs, collected from culture after CMV antigen stimulation. The V and J genes are TRBV25-1 and TRBJ2-1; maybe TRBD1 (6 bases). The TCR originated in a human donor in good health (CMV status not recorded). Some clones in this sample may be carry-over from other donors' samples. The CDR3 region is CASSEQTGFSYNEQFF. In DNA form, the CDR3 reads TGTGCCAGCAGTGAACAAACAGGGTTCTCCTACAATGAGCAGTTCTTC.